This TCR beta chain was sequenced during a study of blood T cells in healthy people across ages. This CDR3 has 14 residues. V lost 6 bases to trimming and J lost 4 bases, with 15 bases between them. Germline V gene lookup returns CDR1 ENHRY and CDR2 SYGVKD. The second PCR ran roughly 6 to 11 cycles with a sample-barcoded 5' primer and J-beta primers. TCRdb analysed the 5' RACE reads with MiXCR anew, one entry per CDR3 protein. The top ten clones hold approximately 0.7% of a sample with fewer than 1,200,000 distinct CDR3 sequences, 20% to 25% of them seen once. This sample was also put to use in a study of T cells of mothers and their children.

The J gene is TRBJ1-1, the V gene TRBV10-3, with D unresolved. Source material: blood. This TCR derives from a girl aged 2 to 10 in good health. CDR3 bases: TGTGCCATCAGCAGTGAGGGAAGTGGCACTGAAGCTTTCTTT. This encodes CAISSEGSGTEAFF.